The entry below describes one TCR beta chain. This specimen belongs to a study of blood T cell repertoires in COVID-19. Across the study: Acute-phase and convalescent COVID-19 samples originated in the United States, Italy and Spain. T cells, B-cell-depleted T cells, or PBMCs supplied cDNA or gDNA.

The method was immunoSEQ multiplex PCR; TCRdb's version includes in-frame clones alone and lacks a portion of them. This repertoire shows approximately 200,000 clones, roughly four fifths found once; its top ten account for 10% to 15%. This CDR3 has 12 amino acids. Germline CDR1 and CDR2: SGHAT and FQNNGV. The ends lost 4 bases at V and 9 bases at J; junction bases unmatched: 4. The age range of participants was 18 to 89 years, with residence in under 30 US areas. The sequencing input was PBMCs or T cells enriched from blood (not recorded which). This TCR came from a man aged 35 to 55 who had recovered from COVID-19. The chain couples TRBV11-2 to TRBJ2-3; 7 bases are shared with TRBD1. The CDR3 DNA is TGTGCCAGCAGCTCCCAGGGGGTCACGCAGTATTTT. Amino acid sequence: CASSSQGVTQYF. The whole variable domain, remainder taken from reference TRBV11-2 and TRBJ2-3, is EAGVAQSPRYKIIEKRQSVAFWCNPISGHATLYWYQQILGQGPKLLIQFQNNGVVDDSQLPKDRFSAERLKGVDSTLKIQPAKLEDSAVYLCASSSQGVTQYFGPGTRLTVL.